The clone carrying this TCR beta chain was recorded a few times. Antigen: not known. This sample stems from a study of T-cell memory formation after mild COVID-19. Germline CDR1 and CDR2: SGHTA and FQGTGA. Trimming shortened V by 5 bases and J by 3 bases, and 10 bases separated the two germline ends. This CDR3 spans 14 amino acids. Using its own MiXCR run on the 5' RACE reads, TCRdb lists one record per CDR3 protein. This sample has a few hundred thousand distinct CDR3 sequences, with 27% found just once. Points from the study as a whole: The study found balanced CD4/CD8 in clones contracting day 15 to 85 and a CD4+ lean in later expanders. Researchers could not confirm that second-wave clones peaking on day 37 targeted SARS-CoV-2.

This receptor was taken from an adult woman who had mild COVID-19 (a few samples of this study predate the infection). Cell type and time point are not known. The source material was PBMCs or a T cell subset sorted from them (not recorded which). This sequence joins TRBV7-3 and TRBJ2-2; no firm D call. CDR3 sequence reads: CASSPDGYTGELFF. The CDR3 DNA sequence: TGTGCCAGCAGCCCGGACGGATACACCGGGGAGCTGTTTTTT.